This is a list of T cell receptor beta chains from one sample in a study of naive and memory T cell subsets. TCRdb processed the UMI-ligation and nested PCR reads anew with MiXCR; each CDR3 protein has one entry. Found here are about 85,000 distinct CDR3 sequences, 10% to 15% of them singletons; the top ten hold around 0.99%. The sequencing sample was made of central memory CD4+ T cells from blood. These receptors were obtained from a human donor in good health. The CDR3 runs from the conserved cysteine through the conserved F or W. Fields, in order: J gene, clone size, V gene, CDR3 protein. Size is omitted from some rows. Given values are once, few, many or a class for expanded clones.

j_gene: TRBJ2-5
abundance: NA
v_gene: TRBV7-2
CDR3aa: CASSQNGRGAAETQYF

j_gene: TRBJ1-2
abundance: many
v_gene: TRBV30
CDR3aa: CAWTRSSSGYTF

j_gene: TRBJ2-1
abundance: many
v_gene: TRBV5-5
CDR3aa: CASSSRTSGDYNEQFF

j_gene: TRBJ2-1
abundance: NA
v_gene: TRBV14
CDR3aa: CASSQSRSYNEQFF

j_gene: TRBJ1-5
abundance: many
v_gene: TRBV29-1
CDR3aa: CSVKLTERGAQHF

j_gene: TRBJ2-3
abundance: many
v_gene: TRBV5-1
CDR3aa: CASSGSLDTQYF

j_gene: TRBJ1-1
abundance: few
v_gene: TRBV5-7
CDR3aa: CASSLVALLGEAEAFF

j_gene: TRBJ1-2
abundance: NA
v_gene: TRBV6-5
CDR3aa: CASSYGRSYNYGYTF

j_gene: TRBJ1-3
abundance: few
v_gene: TRBV29-1
CDR3aa: CSVAGGGGNTIYF

j_gene: TRBJ2-1
abundance: NA
v_gene: TRBV11-1
CDR3aa: CASSLVANEQFF

j_gene: TRBJ1-5
abundance: few
v_gene: TRBV30
CDR3aa: CAWSTMTGGNQPQHF

j_gene: TRBJ2-1
abundance: few
v_gene: TRBV4-3
CDR3aa: CASSQGEGLGRNEQFF

j_gene: TRBJ1-1
abundance: NA
v_gene: TRBV12-3/TRBV12-4
CDR3aa: CASSLGGHRDTEAFF

j_gene: TRBJ2-1
abundance: many
v_gene: TRBV11-2
CDR3aa: CASSFRGTYNEQFF

j_gene: TRBJ2-5
abundance: few
v_gene: TRBV6-2/TRBV6-3
CDR3aa: CASSLLGVSGRSKETQYF

j_gene: TRBJ2-1
abundance: NA
v_gene: TRBV24-1
CDR3aa: CATSDFVWSNEQFF

j_gene: TRBJ2-1
abundance: NA
v_gene: TRBV2
CDR3aa: CASRKEQGNEQFF

j_gene: TRBJ1-2
abundance: few
v_gene: TRBV28
CDR3aa: CASSLATTVAGGYTF